This T cell receptor (beta chain) was sequenced for a study of shared clonotypes between healthy human individuals. Study-level findings and limits: Clonotypes shared by all four donors outscored non-shared clonotypes in generation probability.

Original data processing: Filtering differed because ImmunoSEQ produced junction-only sequences that carried no quality scores. Method: immunoSEQ multiplex PCR; TCRdb's copy keeps in-frame clones and lacks some. The D gene and trimming were derived from the DNA, and the V and J assignments and clone size from that table. The table has some 1,100,000 clones, approximately 78% seen once. Donors, without exception, were Caucasian adults residing in Nashville, Tennessee. In the case of this clone: The antigen is not known.

CDR3 length equals 15 residues. Germline CDR1 and CDR2: SGHTA and FQGNSA. V gave up 2 bases and J gave up 1 base, with 11 bases separating them. J is TRBJ1-1 and V is TRBV7-2; D is possibly TRBD1 (5 bases). This sequence was found in a man aged 18-30 years in good health. Some clones in this sample may be carry-over from other donors' samples. Source material: memory CD4+ T cells from PBMCs. Subset in this sample: CD45RA-negative fraction. The CDR3 is CASSLLGHGNTEAFF. The DNA for the CDR3 is TGTGCCAGCAGCTTATTAGGACACGGGAACACTGAAGCTTTCTTT.